Listed here are 27 T cell receptor beta chains from one sample, sequenced in a study of blood T cell repertoires in COVID-19 (dated by TCRdb to the early 2020s). Library creation used the immunoSEQ multiplex PCR assay. TCRdb took over this immuneACCESS table, retaining in-frame rearrangements with V and J assigned. Such tables are incomplete; in checked studies, under half of the missing clones stem from an unresolved V gene, and the remainder is unexplained. Here the sample has around 250,000 clones; over 80% occur a single time. The ten most abundant clones make up approximately 1.2% of the sample. Sequenced sample: PBMCs or T cells enriched from blood (not recorded which). Source of these receptors: a human donor in a cohort exposed to, infected with or recovered from COVID-19 (not recorded which). The donor label of this sample is uncertain.

V gene TRBV5-4 combines with J gene TRBJ2-2; D might be TRBD1 (5 bases). Germline assignment: CDR1 SGHNT and CDR2 YYREEE (reference sequence). This CDR3 has 11 amino acids. V lost 10 bases and J lost 7, with 11 bases in between. The CDR3 here is CAHGRGGELFF. CDR3 nucleotide sequence: TGTGCCCACGGAAGGGGCGGGGAGCTGTTTTTT.

Only a few counts were recorded for this clone. CDR3 residues: CASAKGSNYGYTF. Here the CDR3 DNA reads TGTGCCAGCGCGAAGGGGTCCAACTATGGCTACACCTTC. V gene TRBV27 combines with J gene TRBJ1-2; possibly TRBD1 for D (5 bases). V was cut by 8 bases and J by 2 bases, with 12 bases left in between. This CDR3 comprises 13 residues. Germline V gene data show CDR1 as MNHEY and CDR2 as SMNVEV (reference sequence).

The J gene is TRBJ2-5, the V gene TRBV18; D unclear. The length of the CDR3 is 14 residues. With 3 bases removed from V and 1 base from J, the gap between germline ends came to 9 bases. Germline assignment: CDR1 KGHSH and CDR2 LQKENI. The CDR3 region is CASSPESSQETQYF. CDR3 bases: TGTGCCAGCTCACCTGAATCCAGCCAAGAGACCCAGTACTTC. Supplemented by reference TRBV18 and TRBJ2-5, the full variable domain reads NAGVMQNPRHLVRRRGQEARLRCSPMKGHSHVYWYRQLPEEGLKFMVYLQKENIIDESGMPKERFSAEFPKEGPSILRIQQVVRGDSAAYFCASSPESSQETQYFGPGTRLLVL.

The chain carries TRBV4-2 and TRBJ2-5; weak D call: TRBD1 (5 bases). Germline V lookup: CDR1 LGHNA, CDR2 YNFKEQ. CDR3 length: 16 residues. V lost 0 bases and J lost 1, with 12 bases in between. CDR3 sequence (DNA): TGTGCCAGCAGCCAAGAAGGGGTTCGGTTCCAAGAGACCCAGTACTTC. Translating gives CASSQEGVRFQETQYF.

The rearrangement links TRBV6-5 to TRBJ1-5; D ambiguous. CDR3 size: 16 residues. Germline CDR1 reads MNHEY; CDR2 reads SVGAGI. V was trimmed by 2 bases and J by 1 base, leaving 12 bases between them. The CDR3 coding sequence is TGTGCCAGCAGTTACGCCCGGGAGCGGAGCAATCAGCCCCAGCATTTT. Protein: CASSYARERSNQPQHF.

The chain joins TRBV9 to TRBJ1-2; 7 positions match TRBD1. The V gene's germline CDR1 is SGDLS and CDR2 YYNGEE. J was trimmed by 2 bases and V by 3 bases; bases with no gene match: 7. This CDR3 spans 15 amino acids. In DNA form, the CDR3 reads TGTGCCAGCAGCGGACAGGGAGGAGAGAACTATGGCTACACCTTC. It encodes CASSGQGGENYGYTF.

This sequence joins TRBV5-6 and TRBJ2-7; D gene unclear. V lost 7 bases to trimming and J lost 6 bases, with 14 bases between them. From germline, CDR1 is SGHDT and CDR2 YYEEEE. The CDR3 consists of 12 residues. CDR3 sequence reads: CASQLRTIEQYF. The CDR3 DNA reads TGTGCCAGCCAGCTTCGCACTATCGAGCAGTACTTC.

CDR3 sequence (DNA): TGTGCCAGCAGCCCCGGGACTAACTACGAGCAGTACTTC. Translating gives CASSPGTNYEQYF. The rearrangement links TRBV6-5 to TRBJ2-7; 7 bases map to TRBD2. Looked up from germline, CDR1 is MNHEY and CDR2 is SVGAGI. CDR3 length equals 13 residues. The V and J ends lost 6 bases and 3 bases, in that order; junction bases with no gene match: 5.

The chain uses TRBV6-4 and TRBJ1-2; 8 nucleotides match TRBD1. This CDR3 has 15 residues. The ends lost 3 bases at V and 7 bases at J; junction bases unmatched: 10. Germline V gene data show CDR1 as MRHNA and CDR2 as SNTAGT. The CDR3 sequence: CASSEAGQGSGGYTF. CDR3 DNA: TGTGCCAGCAGTGAAGCTGGACAGGGATCCGGTGGCTACACCTTC.

The chain employs TRBV4-1 and TRBJ2-7; 12 bases line up with TRBD2. V shed 0 bases, J shed 7 bases, and the junction held 7 bases outside the gene matches. The CDR3 spans 16 residues. CDR1 and CDR2 (germline): MGHRA, YSYEKL. CDR3 DNA: TGCGCCAGCAGCCAAGATCTACTAGCGGGGGGCCGGGAGCAGTACTTC. Translated: CASSQDLLAGGREQYF.

The chain combines TRBV10-2 with TRBJ1-1; a weak D match, TRBD1 (6 bases). Germline V gene lookup returns CDR1 WSHSY and CDR2 SAAADI. The germline V and J ends were trimmed by 8 bases and 6 bases, with 10 bases remaining between them. The CDR3 loop spans 11 amino acids. CDR3: CASGQLSEAFF. For the CDR3, the DNA is TGCGCCAGCGGACAGCTCTCTGAAGCTTTCTTT.

The chain recombines TRBV11-2 with TRBJ2-2, with 9 bases aligning to TRBD1. CDR1 and CDR2 from the germline V gene are SGHAT and FQNNGV. J gave up 3 bases and V 2 bases, and 10 bases lay outside the gene matches. The CDR3 length is 18 residues. CDR3 sequence: CASSLTTGGRPYTGELFF. The CDR3 DNA reads as TGTGCCAGCAGCTTAACGACAGGGGGTCGTCCTTACACCGGGGAGCTGTTTTTT.

The chain combines TRBV29-1 with TRBJ2-3; 10 bases agree with TRBD2. The V and J ends lost 7 bases and 6 bases, in that order; junction bases with no gene match: 10. This CDR3 contains 14 residues. Germline-derived CDR1 and CDR2 are SQVTM and ANQGSEA. CDR3 sequence: CSAISGGPGDTQYF. The CDR3, as DNA: TGCAGCGCTATTAGCGGGGGGCCGGGGGATACGCAGTATTTT.

The rearrangement uses TRBV18 and TRBJ2-5, with D possibly matching TRBD2 (5 bases). The ends were cut back, 1 base at V and 4 bases at J, with 13 bases in the middle. Looked up from germline, CDR1 is KGHSH and CDR2 is LQKENI. There are 15 residues in the CDR3. The CDR3 DNA follows: TGTGCCAGCTCACCACGCTCAGAACGGGGAGAGACCCAGTACTTC. Translating gives CASSPRSERGETQYF.

V and J are TRBV3-1 (or the pseudogene TRBV3-2) and TRBJ2-6; D not resolved. Germline CDR1 LGHDT, CDR2 YNNKEL (reference sequence). With 3 bases removed from V and 2 bases from J, the gap between germline ends came to 8 bases. The CDR3 sequence is 15 residues long. Here the CDR3 DNA reads TGTGCCAGCAGCCATCGCCTAACTGGGGCCAACGTCCTGACTTTC. It encodes CASSHRLTGANVLTF.

This chain links TRBV7-9 with TRBJ2-5; 7 bases are a match to TRBD2. Germline loops: CDR1 SEHNR, CDR2 FQNEAQ (reference sequence). Trimming removed 3 bases from V and 1 base from J; junction bases left unmatched: 5. CDR3 length: 15 amino acids. The chain's CDR3 is CASSFHSSGQETQYF. CDR3 bases: TGTGCCAGCAGCTTCCACTCTAGCGGCCAAGAGACCCAGTACTTC.

This clone appeared a single time. The chain is built from TRBV4-1 and TRBJ1-1, with a weak D call TRBD1 (6 bases). CDR1 is MGHRA, CDR2 YSYEKL, per germline. V dropped 5 bases and J dropped 0 bases, with 13 bases sitting between them. The CDR3 has 15 amino acids. In nucleotides, the CDR3 is TGCGCCAGCAGCTCGCTGGACAGCATGAACACTGAAGCTTTCTTT. Translated, it gives CASSSLDSMNTEAFF.

This clone has more than one count but fewer than ten. V gene TRBV5-5 combines with J gene TRBJ2-6; 9 nucleotides match TRBD1. Germline V gene data show CDR1 as SGHKS and CDR2 as YYEKEE (reference sequence). The V gene end was trimmed by 0 bases and the J gene end by 2 bases; junction bases not matched to a gene: 12. The CDR3 has 20 amino acids. Written as DNA, the CDR3 is TGTGCCAGCAGCTTGGAAATCTATAGACAGGGGGAGCCTGGGGCCAACGTCCTGACTTTC. It translates to CASSLEIYRQGEPGANVLTF.

The V call is TRBV5-6, the J call TRBJ1-6; D call uncertain. The V end lost 1 base, the J end lost 5 bases, and 16 bases lay between the germline ends. CDR3 length equals 17 residues. Germline CDR1 SGHDT, CDR2 YYEEEE. CDR3 loop: CASSLRETFANNSPLHF. CDR3 DNA: TGTGCCAGCAGCTTGAGGGAGACGTTTGCAAATAATTCACCCCTCCACTTT.

This clone was seen more than once but under ten times. The chain couples TRBV2 to TRBJ1-2; TRBD1 might be the D (6 bases). V lost 4 bases and J lost 2, with 8 bases in between. The CDR3 has 13 residues. Germline CDR1 and CDR2: SNHLY and FYNNEI. The CDR3 here is CASSADSNYGYTF. The DNA of the CDR3 is TGTGCCAGCAGTGCGGACAGCAACTATGGCTACACCTTC.

This clone was counted at least ten times. The rearrangement joins TRBV3-1 (or the pseudogene TRBV3-2) to TRBJ2-7; D is ambiguous. Per the germline V gene, CDR1 is LGHDT and CDR2 is YNNKEL (reference sequence). Trimming stripped 1 base from V and 0 bases from J, with 10 bases between. This CDR3 has 15 residues. The CDR3 nucleotides read TGTGCCAGCAGCCAAGGTGGTTCGAGCTCCTACGAGCAGTACTTC. It yields the protein CASSQGGSSSYEQYF.

This clone was seen repeatedly, ten times or more. The genes are TRBV4-2 and TRBJ2-1; D is perhaps TRBD2 (6 bases). Germline V gene data show CDR1 as LGHNA and CDR2 as YNFKEQ. V shed 4 bases and J shed 9 bases, with 19 bases lying between them. This CDR3 contains 15 residues. CDR3 residues: CASSPNLGEVSEQFF. The CDR3 coding sequence is TGTGCCAGCAGCCCTAACCTAGGGGAGGTCAGTGAGCAGTTCTTC.

The chain recombines TRBV7-2 with TRBJ2-1, with 10 bases fitting TRBD2. CDR1 is SGHTA, CDR2 FQGNSA, per germline. The CDR3 consists of 16 residues. V lost 5 bases, J lost 1 base, and 5 bases stayed unmatched. CDR3 sequence: CASSVSGGVSYNEQFF. In DNA form, the CDR3 reads TGTGCCAGCAGCGTGAGCGGGGGGGTTTCCTACAATGAGCAGTTCTTC.

The chain recombines TRBV19 with TRBJ2-3; no reliable D call. V was cut by 6 bases and J by 5 bases, with 6 bases left in between. This CDR3 comprises 11 residues. Germline assignment: CDR1 LNHDA and CDR2 SQIVND (reference sequence). The CDR3 nucleotides are TGTGCCAGTAGCCTACGAGATACGCAGTATTTT. Translating gives CASSLRDTQYF.

The V and J genes are TRBV4-1 and TRBJ2-3, with 11 bases that match TRBD1. The CDR3 sequence is 16 residues long. Germline loops: CDR1 MGHRA, CDR2 YSYEKL. Losses at the gene ends were 0 bases for V and 3 bases for J; bases not matched to a gene: 2. CDR3 DNA: TGCGCCAGCAGCCAAGAGGGACAGGGGGTGACAGATACGCAGTATTTT. Amino acid sequence: CASSQEGQGVTDTQYF.

The table lists this clone with a few counts. The rearrangement uses TRBV24-1 and TRBJ1-4; 11 bases line up with TRBD1. V dropped 1 base and J dropped 7; count of bases not matched to a gene: 7. The CDR3 runs to 17 residues. Germline V gene data show CDR1 as KGHDR and CDR2 as SFDVKD. The chain's CDR3 is CATSDFPQDRGREKLFF. CDR3 bases: TGTGCCACCAGTGATTTCCCCCAGGACAGGGGGCGTGAAAAACTGTTTTTT.

V and J are TRBV23-1 and TRBJ2-4, with D possibly being TRBD1 (5 bases). TRBV23-1 is treated as an ORF (open reading frame) with a function not yet certain. CDR3 size: 16 residues. V gave up 4 bases and J gave up 3 bases, with 16 bases separating them. The CDR3 region is CASSPTDERIKNIQYF. The CDR3 DNA follows: TGCGCCAGCAGTCCGACAGACGAAAGGATCAAAAACATTCAGTACTTC.